This TCR beta chain appears in the sequencing data of a study of cytomegalovirus exposure and HLA in healthy donors. Study at large: In a later analysis, the 100 to 150 validation repertoires were reported to have used the same platform as the approximately 620 first-cohort repertoires.

The CDR3 is 18 residues long. The germline gives CDR1 SGHNT, CDR2 YYREEE (reference sequence). The ends lost 2 bases at V and 2 bases at J; junction bases unmatched: 12. Only in-frame clones appear in the TCRdb table, and some are missing; sequencing was by immunoSEQ multiplex PCR. The sample consists of approximately 270,000 clones, about 86% of them appearing once. The sequence derives from a woman aged 18-29 years in good health and CMV-seronegative. The chain recombines TRBV5-4 with TRBJ2-3; 9 bases are a match to TRBD1. Sequencing was performed on PBMCs. Written as DNA, the CDR3 is TGTGCCAGCAGCTTACTCTTCGGGACAGGGAGAGTCACAGATACGCAGTATTTT. Its protein is CASSLLFGTGRVTDTQYF. The full variable domain, in which reference TRBV5-4 and TRBJ2-3 provide the parts outside the CDR3, is ETGVTQSPTHLIKTRGQQVTLRCSSQSGHNTVSWYQQALGQGPQFIFQYYREEENGRGNFPPRFSGLQFPNYSSELNVNALELDDSALYLCASSLLFGTGRVTDTQYFGPGTRLTVL.